These 2 T cell receptor beta chains originate from one sample sequenced in a study of CD8+CD57+ T cells in acquired aplastic anemia (dated by TCRdb to 2017 to 2018). Sequencing was carried out with an Illumina HiSeq 2000. Genomic DNA was used as template for profiling of TCR beta VDJ combinations and CDR3 sequences. TCRdb itself trimmed the public reads at Q25 with fastp, ran MiXCR and retained productive beta chains. Rows are unified per CDR3 protein, each entry keeping the most common DNA and genes. The sample table shows some 290,000 distinct CDR3 sequences, and 55% to 65% are seen once. The top ten clonotypes cover under 8.5% of the sample. Input material: sorted CD4+, CD8+, or CD8+CD57+ T cells (not recorded which) from PBMCs. The receptors come from a human donor with severe aplastic anemia or a healthy control (not recorded which).

The chain employs TRBV13 and TRBJ1-1; a weak D match, TRBD1 (6 bases). There are 14 residues in the CDR3. The germline CDR1 and CDR2 sequences are PRHDT and FYEKMQ (reference sequence). V lost 3 bases, J lost 3 bases, and 11 bases lay in between. The CDR3 loop reads CASSLQGWDTEAFF. CDR3 nucleotides: TGTGCCAGCAGCTTGCAGGGGTGGGACACTGAAGCTTTCTTT.

This chain links TRBV14 with TRBJ2-2; perhaps TRBD1 as D (5 bases). This CDR3 comprises 12 residues. Germline V gene lookup returns CDR1 SGHDN and CDR2 FVKESK. Trimming shortened V by 1 base and J by 15 bases, and 12 bases separated the two germline ends. The DNA of the CDR3 is TGTGCCAGCAGCCAAGGGGGCAGCCCGATGTTTTTT. Protein product: CASSQGGSPMFF.